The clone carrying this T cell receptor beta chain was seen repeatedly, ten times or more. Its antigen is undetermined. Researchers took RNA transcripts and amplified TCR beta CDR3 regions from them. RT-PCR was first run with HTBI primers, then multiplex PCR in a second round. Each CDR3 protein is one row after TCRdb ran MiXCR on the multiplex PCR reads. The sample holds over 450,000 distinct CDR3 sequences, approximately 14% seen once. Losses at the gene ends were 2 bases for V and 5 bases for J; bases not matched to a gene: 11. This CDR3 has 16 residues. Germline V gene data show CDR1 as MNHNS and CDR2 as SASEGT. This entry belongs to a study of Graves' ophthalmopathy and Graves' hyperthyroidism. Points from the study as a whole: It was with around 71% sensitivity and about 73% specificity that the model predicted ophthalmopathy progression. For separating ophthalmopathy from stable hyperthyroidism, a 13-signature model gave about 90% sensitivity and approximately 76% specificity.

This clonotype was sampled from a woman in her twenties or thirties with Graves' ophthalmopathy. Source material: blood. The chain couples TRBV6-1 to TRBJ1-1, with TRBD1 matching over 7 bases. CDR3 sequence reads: CASSELGGVGLTEAFF. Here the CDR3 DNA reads TGTGCCAGCAGTGAACTAGGGGGCGTAGGGCTGACTGAAGCTTTCTTT.